This T cell receptor (beta chain) was observed in a study of blood T cells in healthy people across ages. V gave up 8 bases and J gave up 4 bases, with 15 bases separating them. The V gene's germline CDR1 is MNHEY and CDR2 SVGAGI. CDR3 length: 14 residues. Combining a sample-barcoded 5' primer with a J-beta primer mix, a second PCR ran for about 7 to 11 cycles. TCRdb re-called the 5' RACE reads through MiXCR, storing one row per CDR3 protein. The table records about 1.4 million distinct CDR3 sequences, roughly 60% of them present only once. The J gene is TRBJ2-1, the V gene TRBV6-5; the D gene could be TRBD1 or TRBD2 (6 bases each). The sample taken for sequencing was blood. This TCR was recovered from a man younger than 35 in good health. The CDR3 is CASGGGQAYNEQFF. Written as DNA, the CDR3 is TGTGCCAGCGGAGGGGGACAAGCTTACAATGAGCAGTTCTTC.